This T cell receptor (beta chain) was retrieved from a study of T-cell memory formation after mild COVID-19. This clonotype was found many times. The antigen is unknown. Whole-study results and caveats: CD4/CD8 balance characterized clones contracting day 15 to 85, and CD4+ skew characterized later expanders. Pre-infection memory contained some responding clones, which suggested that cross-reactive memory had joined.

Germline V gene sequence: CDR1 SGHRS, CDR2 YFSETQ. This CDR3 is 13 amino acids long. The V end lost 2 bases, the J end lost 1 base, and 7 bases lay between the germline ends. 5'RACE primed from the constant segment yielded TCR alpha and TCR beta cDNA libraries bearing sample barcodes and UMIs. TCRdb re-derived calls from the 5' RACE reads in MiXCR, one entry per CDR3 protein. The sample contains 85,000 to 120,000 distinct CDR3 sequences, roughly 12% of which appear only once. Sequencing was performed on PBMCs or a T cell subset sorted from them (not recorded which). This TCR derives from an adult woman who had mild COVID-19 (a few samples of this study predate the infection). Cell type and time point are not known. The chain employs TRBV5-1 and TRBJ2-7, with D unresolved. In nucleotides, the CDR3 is TGCGCCAGCAGCTTTGACATGTCCTACGAGCAGTACTTC. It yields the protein CASSFDMSYEQYF.